The present T cell receptor beta chain was sequenced within a study of T cells after yellow fever vaccination. The overall study: The fractions with low cell numbers were processed using SMART-Seq v4 Ultra Low Input. Study-level findings and limits: CD4 and CD8 compartments shared a small share of clonotypes, likely from convergent recombination. In post-booster samples, most primary-vaccination clones reappeared (roughly 96% CD4, 75% to 90% CD8).

This clonotype was seen a handful of times. Its cognate antigen is unknown. TCRdb re-derived calls from the 5' RACE reads in MiXCR, one entry per CDR3 protein. The repertoire includes about 400,000 distinct CDR3 sequences, more than 5.5% of them detected once, and about 15% sits in the top ten. The sequence was obtained from a man younger than 45 who received the YFV17D yellow fever vaccine. The specimen comprised PBMCs, sampled 5 days after the yellow fever booster vaccination.

CDR3 sequence reads: CASSQDFMGTETQYF. The CDR3 nucleotides are TGTGCCAGCAGCCAAGATTTTATGGGAACCGAGACCCAGTACTTC. The chain recombines TRBV14 with TRBJ2-5; D is unresolved. CDR1 is SGHDN, CDR2 FVKESK, per germline. V was pared by 0 bases and J by 5 bases, with 13 bases between. This CDR3 spans 15 amino acids. Full variable domain (rest looked up from reference TRBV14 and TRBJ2-5): EAGVTQFPSHSVIEKGQTVTLRCDPISGHDNLYWYRRVMGKEIKFLLHFVKESKQDESGMPNNRFLAERTGGTYSTLKVQPAELEDSGVYFCASSQDFMGTETQYFGPGTRLLVL.